This T cell receptor beta chain was sequenced during a study of T cells in Graves' hyperthyroidism and ophthalmopathy. There were TCR beta CDR3 regions amplified from RNA transcripts. HTBI primers drove first-round RT-PCR of the TCR CDR3. Each CDR3 protein gets one entry after TCRdb re-called the multiplex PCR reads with MiXCR. The repertoire consists of approximately 250,000 distinct CDR3 sequences, with 24% occurring once and the leading ten covering 35% to 40%. Per the germline V gene, CDR1 is MNHNS and CDR2 is SASEGT. Trimming took off 0 bases at V and 5 bases at J, with 13 bases between the two ends. The CDR3 runs 15 residues.

The chain carries TRBV6-1 and TRBJ2-5, with D perhaps TRBD1 (6 bases). This sequence originates from a woman in her 40s with Graves' ophthalmopathy. Sequencing was performed on blood. CDR3 loop: CASSEAPGVVETQYF. The CDR3, as DNA: TGTGCCAGCAGTGAAGCACCAGGGGTTGTGGAGACCCAGTACTTC.